Below, one T cell receptor (beta chain) is given with its context. This receptor's antigen is unknown. No base-level quality is on record; no much larger clone is a single base apart. The time point label on this specimen signifies: 24 weeks on oral tofacitinib. The treatment or condition label on this specimen signifies: oral pan-JAK inhibitor, 5-10 mg twice daily. Peripheral blood and lesional scalp punch biopsies were obtained from patients with alopecia areata. After PBMCs were isolated by density centrifugation and stained for CD3, CD4 and CD8, a FACSAria was used to sort CD4+ and CD8+ T cells. This sample stems from a study of CD8+ T cells in alopecia areata (dated by TCRdb to 2017 to 2018). With regard to the full study: Treated patients were enrolled in an open-label pilot trial of oral tofacitinib at 5 to 10 mg twice daily for moderate-to-severe alopecia areata. immunoSEQ multiplex PCR using 35 Vbeta forward primers and 13 Jbeta reverse primers was used to amplify TCRbeta CDR3 regions. Clonality in the scalp was compared among normal scalp (n=4), patchy alopecia areata scalp (n=8), and alopecia totalis/universalis scalp (n=8). Disease severity in treated patients was measured with the SALT score, which quantifies the percentage of affected scalp surface area. The RNA source kit depended on sample type: the PAXgene miRNA kit for fixed scalp, the miRNeasy kit for PBMCs, and the RNeasy kit for mouse skin. In both human patients and the C3H/HeJ mouse model, the study applied high-throughput TCRbeta sequencing to look at T cell clonal expansion in alopecia areata. On the human side, TCRbeta sequencing was run on scalp tissue and on sorted CD4+ and CD8+ peripheral blood T cells from healthy controls and from alopecia areata patients with either patchy or totalis/universalis disease. Patients stayed on tofacitinib for 6 to 18 months and then had 6 months of follow-up off drug so that delayed response and recurrence could be assessed. Tofacitinib-treated patients had biopsies at baseline and at 4 and 24 weeks of treatment, with a later scalp biopsy in several patients.

The CDR3, cysteine through phenylalanine, is 14 amino acids long. Just CDR3 DNA is preserved here, 42 bases in frame from base 1. Looking up the germline V gene yields CDR1 MNHEY and CDR2 SVGAGI. The V end loses 8 bases and the J end loses 6 bases, and a stretch of 17 bases separates them. Preparation of the library involved the immunoSEQ multiplex PCR assay. RNA was extracted from all samples and reverse transcribed into cDNA as template for TCR sequencing. First-strand cDNA was synthesized using SuperScript III with a 2:1 mix of oligo-dT and random hexamers. A synthetic immune receptor repertoire was used to assess amplification bias, and residual bias was removed computationally. Processing in the source paper ran as follows. Raw reads were preprocessed for error removal, and CDR3 was defined according to IMGT conventions as running from the conserved cysteine to phenylalanine. Clonality was computed by normalizing Shannon entropy by log2 of the number of productive unique TCRs and subtracting the result from 1. Whether scalp clones were CD4 or CD8 was inferred by matching scalp TCRbeta sequences against CD4 and CD8 repertoires sorted from blood. Drawn from immuneACCESS, this table holds only the in-frame rearrangements with V and J called that TCRdb kept. Clones are partly lost; checked studies trace under half to an unresolved V gene and leave the rest unexplained. V, J and clone size are taken as reported in that table, and D and trimming were inferred from the DNA itself. The sample table records 150,000 to 200,000 clones; about 60% of these occur just once. The top ten clones comprise around 13% of the sample.

Beyond this particular receptor, the publication reports: Because the treated cohort was small and had only one nonresponder, larger studies are needed to examine links between baseline CD8+ expansion and response. TCR sequences shared between patients were less clear than in mice, possibly partly because of HLA diversity in the patient population. Unlike mouse skin, where gammadelta T cells dominate, normal human skin contains resident alphabeta T cells that get sequenced too, which complicates analysis of the scalp TCR repertoire. During tofacitinib treatment, many expanded lesional clones remained in scalp and blood, and this persistence may partly explain relapse after treatment is stopped. With tofacitinib, both scalp clonality and the number of expanded CD8+ clones among the top 100 scalp clones went down significantly. Lesional scalp, especially in alopecia totalis/universalis, showed higher clonality and more expanded CD8+ clones than normal scalp, suggesting antigenic drive.

The TCR originated in a human donor with alopecia areata. The sequence is built from TRBV6-5 and TRBJ2-1; D gene: possibly TRBD2, on 6 matching bases. Sequenced here: CD8+ T cells sorted from blood, sampled at week 24, from a patient treated with tofacitinib. The base sequence is TGTGCCAGCTCCCACCCCACTAGCCCCAATGAGCAGTTCTTC. It is translated as CASSHPTSPNEQFF.